This TCR beta chain was identified in a study of spatial heterogeneity in lung cancer. Points on this clonotype: The antigen is unknown.

Per the germline V gene, CDR1 is WNHNN and CDR2 is SYGVQD (reference sequence). The CDR3 totals 13 residues. Trimming stripped 3 bases from V and 6 bases from J, with 12 bases between. Overall study findings and caveats: Tumoral mutation counts were tracked by counts of expanded intratumoral alpha and beta TCRs.

Time point given: sample taken at primary tumor resection. Frozen PBMC, nontumor lung or tumor provided whole RNA, which was sequenced unsorted. TCRdb processed the 5' RACE reads anew with MiXCR; each CDR3 protein has one entry. The profile shows approximately 4,000 distinct CDR3 sequences, 35% to 45% of them singletons. The rearrangement joins TRBV10-1 to TRBJ2-7; maybe TRBD1 (5 bases). The source of this sequence is a male donor with early-stage non-small cell lung cancer. Sequences were derived from lung tumor tissue, sampled at surgery. The CDR3 DNA follows: TGCGCCAGCAGTGAAGGACACTCTGGCGAGCAGTACTTC. Translation gives CASSEGHSGEQYF.